Following are 13 T cell receptor beta chains from one sample sequenced in a study of T cells after yellow fever vaccination. TCRdb ran MiXCR on the 5' RACE reads and lists one entry per CDR3 protein. Of 450,000 to 550,000 distinct CDR3 sequences listed, roughly 22% were seen once; the top ten hold about a sixth. Sequenced material: PBMCs, taken roughly 20 days after the first yellow fever vaccination. The receptors here all came from a man younger than 30 who received the YFV17D yellow fever vaccine.

Many counts were recorded for this clonotype. The chain carries TRBV4-2 and TRBJ1-6; D gene uncertain. Germline V lookup: CDR1 LGHNA, CDR2 YNFKEQ. This CDR3 region has 16 residues. V was trimmed by 0 bases and J by 0 bases, leaving 6 bases between them. CDR3 in DNA: TGTGCCAGCAGCCAAGACATGGGCTCCTATAATTCACCCCTCCACTTT. It yields the protein CASSQDMGSYNSPLHF.

The chain couples TRBV6-5 to TRBJ2-1; D assignment may be TRBD1 or TRBD2 (5 bases each). CDR3 length: 13 residues. V was clipped by 1 base and J by 6 bases, with 7 bases between them. The germline CDR1 and CDR2 sequences are MNHEY and SVGAGI. The CDR3 loop reads CASSYYGGNEQFF. CDR3 nucleotides: TGTGCCAGCAGTTACTATGGGGGCAATGAGCAGTTCTTC.

There are a few counts of this clonotype. The chain carries TRBV6-1 and TRBJ2-2; D is possibly TRBD1 or TRBD2 (6 bases each). Germline CDR1 and CDR2: MNHNS and SASEGT. The CDR3 extends over 16 amino acids. V gave up 5 bases and J gave up 1 base, with 14 bases separating them. In DNA, the CDR3 is TGTGCCAGCAGTCAAGGGGGGTCCGGGAACACCGGGGAGCTGTTTTTT. Translated: CASSQGGSGNTGELFF.

This chain connects TRBV29-1 to TRBJ1-1; D not certain. Germline assignment: CDR1 SQVTM and CDR2 ANQGSEA. Trimming removed 4 bases at V and 2 bases at J, with 5 bases between. CDR3 size: 11 residues. CDR3 sequence (DNA): TGCAGCGTTGCAATTAACACTGAAGCTTTCTTT. Translating gives CSVAINTEAFF.

This clonotype came up a few times. One junction end disagrees with the germline gene, perhaps due to a read error. The chain carries TRBV19 and TRBJ2-1; 9 bases are shared with TRBD1. CDR3 size: 15 residues. The germline V gene has CDR1 LNHDA and CDR2 SQIVND (reference sequence). The CDR3 nucleotides read TGTGCCAGTAGCATAGGAATCAACAGGGGGCCTGAGCAGTTCTTC. It yields the protein CASSIGINRGPEQFF.

The sample holds a few counts of this clonotype. V usage is TRBV29-1 and J usage is TRBJ2-1; D is undetermined. Germline-derived CDR1 and CDR2 are SQVTM and ANQGSEA. Deletions cut 5 bases from V and 0 bases from J, with 5 bases between. This CDR3 is 12 amino acids long. Here the CDR3 DNA reads TGCAGCGTTAAGAGCTCCTACAATGAGCAGTTCTTC. As protein: CSVKSSYNEQFF.

The chain recombines TRBV29-1 with TRBJ1-1, with D unresolved. The CDR3 covers 14 residues. The V and J ends lost 3 bases and 4 bases respectively, with 15 bases between them. Per the germline V gene, CDR1 is SQVTM and CDR2 is ANQGSEA. The CDR3 nucleotides read TGCAGCGTTGAGCGCCGGGCCCCAAGCACTGAAGCTTTCTTT. Translated: CSVERRAPSTEAFF.

This clonotype was detected many times. The chain carries TRBV7-8 and TRBJ2-7, with TRBD1 identical over 10 bases. The CDR3 is 16 residues long. Germline loops: CDR1 SGHVS, CDR2 FQNEAQ. J gave up 3 bases and V 5 bases, and 10 bases lay outside the gene matches. In DNA form, the CDR3 reads TGTGCCAGCAGCCCACCGCTAAGGACAGGGGGCTACGAGCAGTACTTC. Residues: CASSPPLRTGGYEQYF.

This clonotype was counted a few times. The chain joins TRBV29-1 to TRBJ2-5; 11 bases are a match to TRBD1. The V segment lost 6 bases and the J segment 5 bases; nucleotides outside the gene matches: 8. The CDR3 has 14 residues. Germline V CDR1 and CDR2: SQVTM, ANQGSEA. CDR3 DNA: TGCAGCGTGGCTCCCGGGACAGGGGGGGAGACCCAGTACTTC. This gives the protein CSVAPGTGGETQYF.

This clonotype came up a few times. The rearrangement joins TRBV20-1 to TRBJ2-5, with D perhaps matching TRBD2 (6 bases). V was pared by 6 bases and J by 4 bases, with 15 bases between. The CDR3 sequence is 13 residues long. From germline, CDR1 is DFQATT and CDR2 SNEGSKA (reference sequence). The CDR3 sequence is CSARNSGVETQYF. In DNA, the CDR3 is TGCAGTGCGCGAAACTCGGGGGTAGAGACCCAGTACTTC.

This clonotype was detected many times. V usage is TRBV12-3 or TRBV12-4 and J usage is TRBJ2-1; D remains ambiguous. This CDR3 comprises 14 residues. With 2 bases removed from V and 0 bases from J, the gap between germline ends came to 5 bases. CDR3 region: CASSLSGSYNEQFF. The CDR3 coding sequence is TGTGCCAGCAGTTTATCCGGCTCCTACAATGAGCAGTTCTTC.

This clonotype turned up a few times. CDR3 sequence: CASSPRSGNEQYV. DNA of the CDR3: TGTGCCAGCAGCCCCCGGAGCGGCAACGAGCAGTACGTC. The chain recombines TRBV7-2 with TRBJ2-7, with D possibly matching TRBD2 (5 bases). Germline CDR1 SGHTA, CDR2 FQGNSA. Deletions cut 5 bases from V and 5 bases from J, with 13 bases between. This CDR3 spans 13 amino acids.

This clonotype was found many times. The CDR3 region is CASSPIPNGHQETQYF. DNA of the CDR3: TGCGCCAGCAGCCCCATCCCCAACGGACACCAAGAGACCCAGTACTTC. This chain joins TRBV4-1 and TRBJ2-5; no firm D call. V was clipped by 4 bases and J by 0 bases, with 15 bases between them. CDR3 length: 16 amino acids. CDR1 is MGHRA and CDR2 is YSYEKL in the germline V gene.